Listed here are 6 T cell receptor beta chains from one sample, sequenced in a study of blood T cell repertoires in COVID-19. Measured with immunoSEQ multiplex PCR; TCRdb has only the in-frame clones, and not every one. Among about 300,000 clones, 80% to 90% were seen once, and the ten largest hold roughly 4.5%. Sequencing was carried out using PBMCs or T cells enriched from blood (not recorded which). The receptors were gathered from a man under 40 who had recovered from COVID-19.

The chain couples TRBV18 to TRBJ1-2, with 7 bases lining up with TRBD1. V was clipped by 6 bases and J by 2 bases; unmatched bases: 6. The CDR3 length is 14 residues. Germline values: CDR1 KGHSH, CDR2 LQKENI. CDR3 region: CASSQGQMNYGYTF. The CDR3 DNA is TGTGCCAGCTCTCAGGGACAGATGAACTATGGCTACACCTTC.

This sequence joins TRBV18 and TRBJ2-1; 14 bases line up with TRBD2. CDR1 KGHSH and CDR2 LQKENI come from the germline V gene. The length of the CDR3 is 18 residues. The V and J ends lost 3 bases and 6 bases, in that order; junction bases with no gene match: 10. CDR3 protein: CASSPRKPGTSGSNEQFF. As DNA, the CDR3 is TGTGCCAGCTCACCCCGAAAACCCGGGACTAGCGGGAGCAATGAGCAGTTCTTC. The whole variable domain, filled in from reference TRBV18 and TRBJ2-1, reads NAGVMQNPRHLVRRRGQEARLRCSPMKGHSHVYWYRQLPEEGLKFMVYLQKENIIDESGMPKERFSAEFPKEGPSILRIQQVVRGDSAAYFCASSPRKPGTSGSNEQFFGPGTRLTVL.

This chain uses TRBV11-2 with TRBJ1-1, with D possibly TRBD1 on 6 matching bases. V was cut by 4 bases and J by 9 bases, with 12 bases left in between. Germline loops: CDR1 SGHAT, CDR2 FQNNGV. CDR3 length equals 12 residues. The CDR3 spells CASSSGTPQAFF. Here the CDR3 DNA reads TGTGCCAGCAGCTCCGGGACACCCCAAGCTTTCTTT.

This chain joins TRBV5-1 and TRBJ2-7; TRBD2 might be the D (6 bases). This CDR3 comprises 13 residues. Trimming pared 5 bases from V and 0 bases from J, leaving 9 bases between. Germline CDR1 reads SGHRS; CDR2 reads YFSETQ. CDR3 amino acids: CASREGNSYEQYF. CDR3 coding DNA: TGCGCCAGCAGGGAGGGGAACTCCTACGAGCAGTACTTC.

The J gene is TRBJ2-7, the V gene TRBV29-1; D might be TRBD2 (5 bases). CDR1 SQVTM and CDR2 ANQGSEA come from the germline V gene. Trimming took 0 bases from V and 5 from J, leaving 17 bases between them. This CDR3 is 15 amino acids long. The CDR3 DNA is TGCAGCGTTGAAGACCGAGGGCAGAACCCTGACGAGCAGTACTTC. Its protein is CSVEDRGQNPDEQYF.

The chain has TRBV7-6 and TRBJ1-1, with D possibly matching TRBD1 (5 bases). Germline V CDR1 and CDR2: SGHVS, FNYEAQ. V was pared by 2 bases and J by 1 base, with 8 bases between. The CDR3 length is 14 residues. The CDR3, as DNA: TGTGCCAGCAGCTTAAGACAGCCGAACACTGAAGCTTTCTTT. Protein: CASSLRQPNTEAFF.